The source of this T cell receptor (beta chain) is a study of CD8+ T cells in alopecia areata. The authors extracted RNA and reverse transcribed it into cDNA as the sequencing template. Generated by immunoSEQ multiplex PCR, the TCRdb table keeps only in-frame clones and is missing some. The sample consists of some 180,000 clones, approximately 49% of them appearing once. The treatment was: oral pan-JAK inhibitor, 5-10 mg twice daily. Per the germline V gene, CDR1 is MRHNA and CDR2 is SNTAGT. This CDR3 has 14 residues. The J segment lost 4 bases and the V segment lost 7 bases, leaving 4 bases of the junction unmatched.

This chain uses TRBV6-4 with TRBJ2-3; 11 positions match TRBD2. Sequencing was performed on CD8+ T cells sorted from blood, taken around week 54, from a patient treated with tofacitinib. The receptor comes from a human donor with alopecia areata. In DNA form, the CDR3 reads TGTGCCAGCAATAGCGGGGGGGCCGCAGATACGCAGTATTTT. As protein: CASNSGGAADTQYF.